These 26 T cell receptor beta chains were all obtained from the same sample, sequenced in a study of T cells in Graves' hyperthyroidism and ophthalmopathy. Amplified regions were TCR beta CDR3 sequences from RNA transcripts. The TCR CDR3 first-round RT-PCR relied on the HTBI primer set. TCRdb fed the multiplex PCR reads into MiXCR, producing one record per CDR3 protein. Of 250,000 to 300,000 distinct CDR3 sequences in the sample, less than 15% are singletons; the top ten hold about an eighth. Sequenced sample: blood. These receptors were obtained from a woman in her thirties or forties with Graves' hyperthyroidism that later progressed to Graves' ophthalmopathy.

The sample holds many counts of this clonotype. The V call is TRBV30, the J call TRBJ1-2; D is possibly TRBD1 (5 bases). The CDR3 runs to 13 residues. Per the germline V gene, CDR1 is GTSNPN and CDR2 is SVGIG (reference sequence). With 8 bases removed from V and 1 base from J, the gap between germline ends came to 14 bases. The CDR3 region has the DNA TGTGCCCAACAGGACCACAGTAACTATGGCTACACCTTC. It specifies CAQQDHSNYGYTF.

There are many counts of this clonotype. V gene TRBV2 combines with J gene TRBJ2-1, with TRBD2 identical over 8 bases. The trim removed 2 bases at V and 5 bases at J, leaving 2 bases unmatched. Germline V lookup: CDR1 SNHLY, CDR2 FYNNEI. The CDR3 runs 14 residues. CDR3 sequence (DNA): TGTGCCAGCAGTGAACGGACTAGCAACAATGAGCAGTTCTTC. Amino acids: CASSERTSNNEQFF.

The chain combines TRBV7-2 with TRBJ2-7, with D hard to call. The V gene lost 3 bases and the J gene lost 5 bases, with 5 bases spanning the gap. The CDR3 runs to 11 residues. Germline V gene data show CDR1 as SGHTA and CDR2 as FQGNSA. CDR3 sequence (DNA): TGTGCCAGCAGCTTGATAAACGAGCAGTACTTC. It codes for CASSLINEQYF.

This clonotype was detected ten times or more. V and J are TRBV2 and TRBJ2-2; D not certain. Trimming cost V 8 bases and J 4 bases, with 8 bases left between them. This CDR3 has 12 residues. Germline V gives CDR1 SNHLY, CDR2 FYNNEI. This CDR3 reads CASRPRTGELFF. The CDR3 DNA reads as TGTGCCAGCCGACCCCGCACCGGGGAGCTGTTTTTT. Looking up the rest from reference TRBV2 and TRBJ2-2 gives the full variable domain: EPEVTQTPSHQVTQMGQEVILRCVPISNHLYFYWYRQILGQKVEFLVSFYNNEISEKSEIFDDQFSVERPDGSNFTLKIRSTKLEDSAMYFCASRPRTGELFFGEGSRLTVL.

The table lists this clonotype with many counts. The CDR3, as DNA: TGTGCCAGCATCAAAGGCACGGGGTACAATGAGCAGTTCTTC. This encodes CASIKGTGYNEQFF. J is TRBJ2-1 and V is TRBV6-1, with D perhaps TRBD2 (5 bases). CDR1 is MNHNS and CDR2 is SASEGT in the germline V gene. This CDR3 contains 14 residues. V was cut by 7 bases and J by 4 bases, with 14 bases left in between.

Many counts were recorded for this clonotype. The chain carries TRBV12-3 or TRBV12-4 and TRBJ2-4; D unresolved. The V end lost 2 bases, the J end lost 8 bases, and 10 bases lay between the germline ends. The CDR3 runs to 13 residues. The chain's CDR3 is CASSLSRRDIQYF. The CDR3 bases are TGTGCCAGCAGTTTAAGTAGAAGGGACATTCAGTACTTC.

Note on this clonotype: A read error may be the cause here, since a much bigger clone is one base away. This chain links TRBV6-2 or TRBV6-3 with TRBJ2-2; D is perhaps TRBD1 or TRBD2 (6 bases each). CDR3 size: 13 residues. CDR1 MNHEY and CDR2 SVGEGT come from the germline V gene. The CDR3 protein is CASYGGSTGELLF. CDR3 nucleotide sequence: TGTGCCAGCTACGGGGGCAGCACCGGGGAGCTGCTTTTT.

For this clonotype: This could be a read error, since a much larger clone is one nucleotide away. V is TRBV7-9 and J is TRBJ2-1, with 7 nucleotides matching TRBD1. Near its end, the DNA agrees better with TRBJ2-7, so the J call may be wrong. CDR1 and CDR2 (germline): SEHNR, FQNEAQ (reference sequence). This CDR3 contains 15 residues. CDR3 bases: TGTGCCAGCAGCCAGGGACAGAGCTCCTACAATGAGCAGTACTTC. As protein: CASSQGQSSYNEQYF.

This clonotype occurred many times. The V call is TRBV19, the J call TRBJ2-1; 8 bases match TRBD2. This CDR3 region has 14 residues. V dropped 4 bases and J dropped 7; count of bases not matched to a gene: 6. The V gene's germline CDR1 is LNHDA and CDR2 SQIVND (reference sequence). CDR3 sequence reads: CASSTPGLVNEQFF. DNA of the CDR3: TGTGCCAGTAGTACGCCGGGACTAGTAAATGAGCAGTTCTTC.

Many counts were recorded for this clonotype. The chain employs TRBV13 and TRBJ2-1, with 14 bases lining up with TRBD2. Germline trimming cut 5 bases from V and 1 base from J; bases unmatched to any gene: 7. Germline CDR1 and CDR2: PRHDT and FYEKMQ (reference sequence). CDR3 size: 18 residues. CDR3 nucleotide sequence: TGTGCCAGCAGCCACGGGACTAGCGGGAGTCAGTCCTACAATGAGCAGTTCTTC. This sequence encodes CASSHGTSGSQSYNEQFF. Based on the CDR3 plus reference TRBV13 and TRBJ2-1, the full variable domain is AAGVIQSPRHLIKEKRETATLKCYPIPRHDTVYWYQQGPGQDPQFLISFYEKMQSDKGSIPDRFSAQQFSDYHSELNMSSLELGDSALYFCASSHGTSGSQSYNEQFFGPGTRLTVL.

There are a few counts of this clonotype. The chain links TRBV10-2 to TRBJ1-6; D gene unclear. The CDR3 runs 16 residues. V lost 5 bases and J 5 bases, leaving 16 bases between the germline ends. Germline lookup yields CDR1 WSHSY and CDR2 SAAADI. The CDR3 bases are TGCGCCAGCAGTAAGGACGGCCGCTGGGATAATTCACCCCTCCACTTT. This codes for CASSKDGRWDNSPLHF.

This clonotype was counted many times. The CDR3 protein is CASSQDWAGMKETQYF. For the CDR3, the DNA is TGTGCCAGCAGCCAAGATTGGGCAGGAATGAAAGAGACCCAGTACTTC. The rearrangement joins TRBV14 to TRBJ2-5, with no clear D. Germline V gene sequence: CDR1 SGHDN, CDR2 FVKESK. V shed 0 bases and J shed 3 bases, with 14 bases lying between them. This CDR3 region has 16 residues.

This clonotype was found many times. V is TRBV5-1 and J is TRBJ2-4; 7 bases agree with TRBD2. With V trimmed by 4 bases and J by 8 bases, 12 bases remained unmatched. Germline V lookup: CDR1 SGHRS, CDR2 YFSETQ. This CDR3 has 15 amino acids. CDR3 protein: CASSLGGSVSHIQYF. Here the CDR3 DNA reads TGCGCCAGCAGCCTGGGGGGGAGCGTATCCCACATTCAGTACTTC.

This clonotype was counted ten times or more. This sequence joins TRBV5-8 and TRBJ1-1; 7 bases agree with TRBD1. The J segment lost 3 bases and the V segment lost 4 bases, leaving 21 bases of the junction unmatched. From germline, CDR1 is SGHTS and CDR2 YDEGEE. This CDR3 contains 19 residues. The CDR3 protein is CASSPGVWTARGRDTEAFF. The CDR3 DNA reads TGTGCCAGCAGCCCCGGGGTTTGGACAGCCAGGGGGAGGGACACTGAAGCTTTCTTT.

The chain has TRBV20-1 and TRBJ2-1; 7 bases map to TRBD2. Germline lookup yields CDR1 DFQATT and CDR2 SNEGSKA (reference sequence). The V gene end was trimmed by 6 bases and the J gene end by 10 bases; junction bases not matched to a gene: 18. CDR3 length equals 15 residues. The CDR3 bases are TGCAGTGCCCAAACGGTGGCAGCGGGGCCCTACGAGCAGTTCTTC. Protein product: CSAQTVAAGPYEQFF.

This clonotype has at least ten counts. This chain connects TRBV19 to TRBJ2-3; TRBD2 matches at 7 bases. The CDR3 consists of 15 residues. Germline CDR1 and CDR2: LNHDA and SQIVND (reference sequence). V gave up 5 bases and J gave up 1 base; unmatched junction bases: 6. The CDR3 nucleotides read TGTGCCAGTAGTGACCGGGACTACCGCACAGATACGCAGTATTTT. Translation: CASSDRDYRTDTQYF.

This clonotype was seen ten or more times. This CDR3 is CSVPRSGANTGELFF. The CDR3 region has the DNA TGCAGCGTTCCGCGTAGCGGGGCGAACACCGGGGAGCTGTTTTTT. The chain is built from TRBV29-1 and TRBJ2-2; 8 bases are a match to TRBD2. Germline assignment: CDR1 SQVTM and CDR2 ANQGSEA. CDR3 size: 15 residues. Trimming removed 5 bases from V and 0 bases from J; junction bases left unmatched: 5.

This clonotype was seen repeatedly, ten times or more. The chain employs TRBV6-5 and TRBJ2-2, with 11 bases lining up with TRBD2. V trimming: 2 bases; J trimming: 7 bases; junction bases outside the gene matches: 6. Germline V lookup: CDR1 MNHEY, CDR2 SVGAGI. The CDR3 extends over 16 amino acids. CDR3 region: CASSYGLAGGVGELFF. The CDR3 nucleotides are TGTGCCAGCAGTTACGGGCTAGCGGGAGGTGTCGGGGAGCTGTTTTTT.

In its sample, this clonotype was seen many times. This rearrangement joins TRBV7-9 to TRBJ1-4, with D hard to call. V was trimmed by 5 bases and J by 4 bases, leaving 11 bases between them. Germline CDR1 is SEHNR and CDR2 is FQNEAQ (reference sequence). This CDR3 is built from 14 residues. CDR3 protein: CASSRGLDNEKLFF. Written as DNA, the CDR3 is TGTGCCAGCAGCCGAGGTTTAGATAATGAAAAACTGTTTTTT.

The chain has TRBV11-2 and TRBJ1-1, with D perhaps TRBD1 (6 bases). V gave up 4 bases and J gave up 7 bases, with 16 bases separating them. Germline loops: CDR1 SGHAT, CDR2 FQNNGV. CDR3 length: 14 amino acids. The CDR3 DNA reads TGTGCCAGCAGCTACACGGGGGGGGGCAGTGAAGCTTTCTTT. Its translation: CASSYTGGGSEAFF.

This clonotype was detected ten times or more. The rearrangement links TRBV7-3 to TRBJ1-1; D is undetermined. Germline values: CDR1 SGHTA, CDR2 FQGTGA. The CDR3 sequence is 13 residues long. Trimming pared 2 bases from V and 4 bases from J, leaving 8 bases between. CDR3 protein: CASSLDGATEAFF. The CDR3 DNA is TGTGCCAGCAGCTTAGACGGAGCCACTGAAGCTTTCTTT. The full variable domain, in which reference TRBV7-3 and TRBJ1-1 provide the parts outside the CDR3, is GAGVSQTPSNKVTEKGKYVELRCDPISGHTALYWYRQSLGQGPEFLIYFQGTGAADDSGLPNDRFFAVRPEGSVSTLKIQRTERGDSAVYLCASSLDGATEAFFGQGTRLTVV.

Ten or more counts support this clonotype. The rearrangement joins TRBV6-1 to TRBJ1-1; 8 nucleotides match TRBD1. V lost 6 bases to trimming and J lost 5 bases; unmatched junction nucleotides: 5. The germline V gene has CDR1 MNHNS and CDR2 SASEGT. The CDR3 consists of 13 residues. CDR3: CASRTGARTEAFF. In nucleotides, the CDR3 is TGTGCCAGCAGGACAGGGGCAAGAACTGAAGCTTTCTTT.

This clonotype was seen repeatedly, ten times or more. The chain combines TRBV20-1 with TRBJ2-1, with TRBD2 matching 11 bases. The V segment lost 3 bases and the J segment 2 bases; nucleotides outside the gene matches: 6. Per germline, CDR1 DFQATT and CDR2 SNEGSKA (reference sequence). The CDR3 length is 16 residues. In nucleotides, the CDR3 is TGCAGTGCTAGCTCCACTAGCGGGAGACCCTACAATGAGCAGTTCTTC. It specifies CSASSTSGRPYNEQFF.

This clonotype was recorded at least ten times. The CDR3 loop reads CAWIGGRRGSTEAFF. DNA for the CDR3: TGTGCCTGGATAGGGGGAAGAAGGGGGAGCACTGAAGCTTTCTTT. The chain links TRBV30 to TRBJ1-1; maybe TRBD1 (6 bases). Trimming took off 4 bases at V and 4 bases at J, with 19 bases between the two ends. CDR3 length equals 15 residues. Per the germline V gene, CDR1 is GTSNPN and CDR2 is SVGIG (reference sequence).

This clonotype has just a few counts. The junction departs from germline at one end; a sequencing error may be responsible. The chain recombines TRBV7-3 with TRBJ2-1; no reliable D call. The CDR3 loop spans 16 amino acids. The germline V gene encodes CDR1 SGHTA and CDR2 FQGTGA. The CDR3 spells CASSLRPFASYSEQFF. DNA of the CDR3: TGTGCCAGCAGCTTAAGGCCGTTTGCCTCCTACAGTGAGCAGTTCTTC.

This clonotype has ten or more counts. The genes are TRBV13 and TRBJ1-5; no clear D. V was trimmed by 5 bases and J by 6 bases, leaving 14 bases between them. From germline, CDR1 is PRHDT and CDR2 FYEKMQ (reference sequence). The CDR3 runs to 14 residues. The CDR3 is CASSTDPRSQPQHF. The CDR3 DNA is TGTGCCAGCAGCACCGACCCCAGAAGTCAGCCCCAGCATTTT.